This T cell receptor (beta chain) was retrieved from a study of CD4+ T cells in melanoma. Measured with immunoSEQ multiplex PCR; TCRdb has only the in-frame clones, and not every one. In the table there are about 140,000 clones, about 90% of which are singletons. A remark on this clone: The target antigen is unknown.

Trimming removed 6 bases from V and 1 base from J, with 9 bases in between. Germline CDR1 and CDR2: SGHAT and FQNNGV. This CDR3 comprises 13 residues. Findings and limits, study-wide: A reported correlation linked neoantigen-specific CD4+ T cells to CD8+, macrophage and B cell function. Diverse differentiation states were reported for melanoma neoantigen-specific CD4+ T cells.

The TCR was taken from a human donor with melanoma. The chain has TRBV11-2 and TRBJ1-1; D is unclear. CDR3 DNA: TGTGCCAGCAGTCGAGGCGGGAACACTGAAGCTTTCTTT. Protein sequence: CASSRGGNTEAFF.